This T cell receptor (beta chain) was captured in a study of cytomegalovirus exposure and HLA in healthy donors. At the level of the study: Approximately 180 million T cells yielded fewer than 120 million unique TCR beta sequences in earlier analysis. The study's findings and limits: Reportedly, fewer N-insertions than the roughly 690-donor mean appeared in an Asian-associated ancestry cluster in a later analysis. It has been reported that TCR beta sequences accurately predicted the HLA-A and HLA-B alleles of most subjects.

The CDR3 loop spans 13 amino acids. Germline V gene lookup returns CDR1 KGHSH and CDR2 LQKENI. J gave up 8 bases and V 4 bases, and 7 bases lay outside the gene matches. Turning to this clone: Its antigen is not identified.

PCR was performed using 60 Vbeta and 13 Jbeta primers. Method: immunoSEQ multiplex PCR; TCRdb's copy keeps in-frame clones and lacks some. This sample has about 64,000 clones; around 74% occur once, and the top ten carry about 5%. The sequence came from a male donor in good health and CMV-seropositive. The chain employs TRBV18 and TRBJ1-2, with 7 bases matching TRBD1. What was sequenced was PBMCs. DNA of the CDR3: TGTGCCAGCTCACGGACAGGCCAGGGAGGCTACACCTTC. It translates to CASSRTGQGGYTF.